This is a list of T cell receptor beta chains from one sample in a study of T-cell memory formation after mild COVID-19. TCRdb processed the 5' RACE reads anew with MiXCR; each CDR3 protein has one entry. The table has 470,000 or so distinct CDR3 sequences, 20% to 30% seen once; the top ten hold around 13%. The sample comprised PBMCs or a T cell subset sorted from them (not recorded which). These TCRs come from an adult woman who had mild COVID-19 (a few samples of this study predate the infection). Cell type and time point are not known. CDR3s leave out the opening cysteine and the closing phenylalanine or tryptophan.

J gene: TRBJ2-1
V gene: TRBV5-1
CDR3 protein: ASSLASGLGEQF

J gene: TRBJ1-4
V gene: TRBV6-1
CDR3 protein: ASRLSGTGTNEKLF

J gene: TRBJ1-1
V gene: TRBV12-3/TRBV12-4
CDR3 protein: ASSPGRLAF

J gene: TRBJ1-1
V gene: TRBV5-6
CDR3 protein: ASSLAGARVEAF

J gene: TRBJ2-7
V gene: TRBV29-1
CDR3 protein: SVERQSSYEQY

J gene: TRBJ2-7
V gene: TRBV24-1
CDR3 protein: ATSDPGLAGIYEQY

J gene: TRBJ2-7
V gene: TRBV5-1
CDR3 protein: ASSELPSGGLYYEQY

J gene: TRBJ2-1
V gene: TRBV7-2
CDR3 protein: ASSLDRAGNEQF

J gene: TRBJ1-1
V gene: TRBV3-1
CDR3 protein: ASSQAPGNTEAF

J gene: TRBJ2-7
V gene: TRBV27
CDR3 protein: ATARTGWVGEQY

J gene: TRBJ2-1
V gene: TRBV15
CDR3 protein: ATSRGTSSEQF

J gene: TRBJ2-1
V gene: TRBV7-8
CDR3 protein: ASSQGPEEQF

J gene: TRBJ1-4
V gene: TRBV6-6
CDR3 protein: ASSYNGEKLF

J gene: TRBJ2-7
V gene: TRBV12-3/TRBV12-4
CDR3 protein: ASSLRQGNHEQY

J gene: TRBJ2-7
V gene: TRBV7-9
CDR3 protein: ASSPGLASGYEQY

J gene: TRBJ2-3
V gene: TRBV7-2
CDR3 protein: ASSLAGGRDTQY

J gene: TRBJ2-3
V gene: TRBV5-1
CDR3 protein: ASTITFTSGGGVSTDTQY

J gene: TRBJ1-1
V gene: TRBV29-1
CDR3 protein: STGLRVTEAF

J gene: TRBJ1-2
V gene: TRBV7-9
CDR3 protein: ASSLATGYYGYT

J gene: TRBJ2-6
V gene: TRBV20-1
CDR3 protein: SAADRGGPSGANVLT

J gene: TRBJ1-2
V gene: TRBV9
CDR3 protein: ASSGDQGGPTYGYT

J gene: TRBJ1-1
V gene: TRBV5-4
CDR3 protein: ASSLGGQAMNTEAF

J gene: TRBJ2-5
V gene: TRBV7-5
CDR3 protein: ISVSEASGDSGH

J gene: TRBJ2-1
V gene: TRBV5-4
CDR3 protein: ASSFRQGAGNEQF

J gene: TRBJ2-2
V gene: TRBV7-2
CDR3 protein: ASSLVLGAGTGELF

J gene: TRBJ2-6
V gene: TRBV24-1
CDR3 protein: ATSDFGTGANVLT

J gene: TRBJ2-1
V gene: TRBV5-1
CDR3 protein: ASSPGSGGISYNEQF

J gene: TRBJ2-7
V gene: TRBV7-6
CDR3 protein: ASSLKGEQY

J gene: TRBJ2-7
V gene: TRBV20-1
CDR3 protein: SAARRAPSSYEQY

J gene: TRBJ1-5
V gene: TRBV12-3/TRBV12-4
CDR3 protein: ASRLGGGNNQPQH

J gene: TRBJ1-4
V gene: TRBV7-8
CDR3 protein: ASSLDRADNEKLF

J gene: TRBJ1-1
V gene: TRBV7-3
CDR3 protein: ASSKQGGAEAF

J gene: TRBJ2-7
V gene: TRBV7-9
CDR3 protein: ASSLVQGLYEQY

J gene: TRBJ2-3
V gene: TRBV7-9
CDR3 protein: ASSSRPGGSSTDTQY

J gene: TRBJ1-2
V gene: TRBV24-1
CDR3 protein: ATSDLRDGYT

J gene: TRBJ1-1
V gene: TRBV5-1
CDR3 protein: ASSKPGVEAF

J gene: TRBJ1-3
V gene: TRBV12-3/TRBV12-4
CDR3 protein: ASVGRLSGNTIY

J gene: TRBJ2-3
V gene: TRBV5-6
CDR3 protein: ASSPMGTDTQY

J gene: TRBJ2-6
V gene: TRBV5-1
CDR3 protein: ASSPARDSGANVLT

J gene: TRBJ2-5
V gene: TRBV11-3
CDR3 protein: ASSLRLAGVTPRQETQY

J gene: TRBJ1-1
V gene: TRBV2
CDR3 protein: ASSEDRASTEAF

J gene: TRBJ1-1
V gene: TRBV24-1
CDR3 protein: ATSDDSARGAF

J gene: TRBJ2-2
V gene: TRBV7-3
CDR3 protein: ASSSGLLTGELF

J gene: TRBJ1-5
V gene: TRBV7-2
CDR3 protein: ASSLQKNQPQH

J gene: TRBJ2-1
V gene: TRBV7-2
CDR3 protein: ASSLVGGGYNEQF

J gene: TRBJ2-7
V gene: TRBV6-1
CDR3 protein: ASSEYGYSSYEQY

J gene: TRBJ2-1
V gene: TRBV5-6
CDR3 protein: ASSPETSGSGDEQF

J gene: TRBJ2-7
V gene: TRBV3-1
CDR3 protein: ASSLGGAGLYEQY

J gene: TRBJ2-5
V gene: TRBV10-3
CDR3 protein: AISVSGTQY

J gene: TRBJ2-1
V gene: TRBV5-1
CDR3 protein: ASSGSSGVYNEQF

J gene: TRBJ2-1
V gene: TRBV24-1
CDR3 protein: ATSPSGQTGEQF

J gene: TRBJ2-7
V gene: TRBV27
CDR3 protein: ASSTNSYEQY

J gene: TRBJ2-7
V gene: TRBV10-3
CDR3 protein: AISPLGTGGNEQY

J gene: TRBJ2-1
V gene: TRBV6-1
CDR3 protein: AISDQPRSSY

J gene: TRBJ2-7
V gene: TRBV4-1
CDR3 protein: ASSLTRGTAYEQY

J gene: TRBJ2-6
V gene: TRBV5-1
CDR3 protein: ASSFSDRFGANVLT

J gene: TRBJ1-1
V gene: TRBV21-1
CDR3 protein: ASSKGDRGMGPRMNTEAF

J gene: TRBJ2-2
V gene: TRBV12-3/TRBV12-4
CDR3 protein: ASSLRELF

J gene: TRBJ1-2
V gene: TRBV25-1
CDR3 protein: ATQVNWGGYT

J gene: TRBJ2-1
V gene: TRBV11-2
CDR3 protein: ASSLSGDWNEQF